One T cell receptor (beta chain) is described in this entry. The CDR3 has 11 amino acids. Germline CDR1 DFQATT, CDR2 SNEGSKA (reference sequence). Trimming cost V 3 bases and J 1 base, with 3 bases left between them. Through a sample-barcoded 5' primer and a J-beta primer mix, a second PCR was run for about 7 to 12 cycles. TCRdb re-analysed the 5' RACE reads in MiXCR, keeping a single row per CDR3 protein. This sample yields about 640,000 distinct CDR3 sequences, of which 58% are seen a single time; over 35% belongs to the top ten. The entry originates in a study of blood T cells in healthy people across ages.

This chain connects TRBV20-1 to TRBJ1-2; the D is unclear. Sequenced input: blood. The TCR was taken from a man aged 60-69 years in good health. Written as DNA, the CDR3 is TGCAGTGCTAGCGGTAACTATGGCTACACCTTC. As protein: CSASGNYGYTF.